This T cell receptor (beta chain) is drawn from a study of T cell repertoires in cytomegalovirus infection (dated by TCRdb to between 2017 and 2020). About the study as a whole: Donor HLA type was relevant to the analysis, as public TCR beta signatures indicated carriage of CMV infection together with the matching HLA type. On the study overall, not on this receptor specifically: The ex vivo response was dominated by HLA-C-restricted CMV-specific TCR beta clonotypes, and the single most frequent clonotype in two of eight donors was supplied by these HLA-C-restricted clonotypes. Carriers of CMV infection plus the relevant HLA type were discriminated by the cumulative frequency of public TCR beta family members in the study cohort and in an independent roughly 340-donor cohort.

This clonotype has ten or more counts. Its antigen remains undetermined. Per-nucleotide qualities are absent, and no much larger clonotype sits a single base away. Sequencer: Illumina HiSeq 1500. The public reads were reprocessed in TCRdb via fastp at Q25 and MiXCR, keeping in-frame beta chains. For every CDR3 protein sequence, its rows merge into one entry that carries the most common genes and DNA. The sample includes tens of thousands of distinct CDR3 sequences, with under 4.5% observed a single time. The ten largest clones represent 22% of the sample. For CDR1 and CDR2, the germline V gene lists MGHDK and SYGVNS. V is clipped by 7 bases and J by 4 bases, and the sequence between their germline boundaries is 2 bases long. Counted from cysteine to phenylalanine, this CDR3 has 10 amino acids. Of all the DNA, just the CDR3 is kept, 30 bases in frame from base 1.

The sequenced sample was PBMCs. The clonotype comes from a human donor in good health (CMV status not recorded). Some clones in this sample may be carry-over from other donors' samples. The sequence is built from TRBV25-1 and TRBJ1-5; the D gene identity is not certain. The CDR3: CASINQPQHF. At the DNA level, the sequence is TGTGCCAGCATTAATCAGCCCCAGCATTTT. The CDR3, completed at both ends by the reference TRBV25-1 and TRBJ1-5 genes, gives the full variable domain EADIYQTPRYLVIGTGKKITLECSQTMGHDKMYWYQQDPGMELHLIHYSYGVNSTEKGDLSSESTVSRIRTEHFPLTLESARPSHTSQYLCASINQPQHFGDGTRLSIL.